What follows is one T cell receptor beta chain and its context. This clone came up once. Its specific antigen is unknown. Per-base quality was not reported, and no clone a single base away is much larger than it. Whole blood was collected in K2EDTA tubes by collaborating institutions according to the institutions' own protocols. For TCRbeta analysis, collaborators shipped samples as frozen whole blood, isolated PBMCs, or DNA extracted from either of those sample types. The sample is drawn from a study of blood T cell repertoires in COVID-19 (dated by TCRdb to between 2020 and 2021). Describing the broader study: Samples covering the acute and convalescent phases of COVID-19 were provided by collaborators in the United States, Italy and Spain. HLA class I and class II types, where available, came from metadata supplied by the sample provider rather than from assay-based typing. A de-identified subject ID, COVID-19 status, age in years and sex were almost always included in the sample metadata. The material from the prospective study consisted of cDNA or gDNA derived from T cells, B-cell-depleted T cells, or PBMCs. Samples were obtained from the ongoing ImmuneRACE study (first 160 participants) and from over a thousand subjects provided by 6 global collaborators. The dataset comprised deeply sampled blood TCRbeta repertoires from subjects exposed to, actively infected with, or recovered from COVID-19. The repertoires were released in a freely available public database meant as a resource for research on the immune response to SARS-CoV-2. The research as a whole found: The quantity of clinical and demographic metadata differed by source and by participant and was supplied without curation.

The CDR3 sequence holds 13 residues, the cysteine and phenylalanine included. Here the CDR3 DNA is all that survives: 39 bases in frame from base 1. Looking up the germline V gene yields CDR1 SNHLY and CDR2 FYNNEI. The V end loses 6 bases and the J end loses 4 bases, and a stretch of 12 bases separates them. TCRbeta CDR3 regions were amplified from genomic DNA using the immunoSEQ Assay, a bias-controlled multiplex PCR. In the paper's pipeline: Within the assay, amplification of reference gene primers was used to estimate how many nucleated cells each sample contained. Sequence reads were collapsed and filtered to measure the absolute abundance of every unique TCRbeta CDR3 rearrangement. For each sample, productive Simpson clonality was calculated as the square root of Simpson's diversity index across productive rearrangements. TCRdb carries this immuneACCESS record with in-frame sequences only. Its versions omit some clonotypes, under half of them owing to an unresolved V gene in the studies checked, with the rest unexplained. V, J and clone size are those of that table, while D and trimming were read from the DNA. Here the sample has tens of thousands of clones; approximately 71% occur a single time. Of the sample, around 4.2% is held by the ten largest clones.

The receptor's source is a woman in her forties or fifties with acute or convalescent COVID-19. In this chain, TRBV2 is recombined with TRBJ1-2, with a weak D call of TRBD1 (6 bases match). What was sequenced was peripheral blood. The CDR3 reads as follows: CASSVSGVYGYTF. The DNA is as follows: TGTGCCAGCAGCGTTTCAGGGGTCTATGGCTACACCTTC.